These T cell receptor beta chains were read from a single sample in a study of cytomegalovirus exposure and HLA in healthy donors. Sequencing was performed with immunoSEQ multiplex PCR; in TCRdb, only in-frame clones are kept and a portion is missing. The sample shows approximately 270,000 clones, approximately 80% of them seen only once. The material sequenced was PBMCs. The receptor set was obtained from a girl aged 2-10 years in good health and CMV-seronegative. The CDR3 runs from the conserved cysteine through the conserved F or W. D genes are given only for firm matches. A clone size is listed for some rows: how often the clone was seen (once, few, many), or a class if it is expanded.

V gene	D gene	J gene	clone size	CDR3 DNA	CDR3 protein
TRBV6-1	.	TRBJ2-7	.	TGTGCCAGCAGTGAACTGACTACCTACGAGCAGTACTTC	CASSELTTYEQYF
TRBV4-2	TRBD1	TRBJ2-2	.	TGTGCCAGCAGCCAAGCCCCGACAGGGGGAAACACCGGGGAGCTGTTTTTT	CASSQAPTGGNTGELFF
TRBV6-1	.	TRBJ2-5	few	TGTGCCAGCATCGAGGGCAGGGGAGAGACCCAGTACTTC	CASIEGRGETQYF
TRBV28	.	TRBJ1-1	.	TGTGCCAGCAGTTTATCGAGGAACACTGAAGCTTTCTTT	CASSLSRNTEAFF
TRBV5-6	.	TRBJ2-3	.	TGTGCCAGCAGCTCCTTCGGGGATACGCAGTATTTT	CASSSFGDTQYF
TRBV5-1	.	TRBJ2-2	.	TGCGCCAGCAGCTCTAGTGTAAATGGGGAGCTGTTTTTT	CASSSSVNGELFF
TRBV11-2	TRBD2	TRBJ2-5	.	TGTGCCAGCAGCCCCTGGACTAGCGGGAGGGTCCAAGAGACCCAGTACTTC	CASSPWTSGRVQETQYF
TRBV9	.	TRBJ2-6	.	TGTGCCAGCAGCGTAGCTGGCGGCAGAGTCTCTGGGGCCAACGTCCTGACTTTC	CASSVAGGRVSGANVLTF
TRBV7-2	TRBD1	TRBJ1-2	.	TGTGCCAGCAGCTTAATCCCGACCACGGACAGGGACAACTATGGCTACACCTTC	CASSLIPTTDRDNYGYTF
TRBV5-1	.	TRBJ2-1	.	TGCGCCAGCAGCTTGTCACAGCAGATCTACAATGAGCAGTTCTTC	CASSLSQQIYNEQFF
TRBV4-1	.	TRBJ1-4	.	TGCGCCAGCAGCCAAGTGATCGCAGCAACTAATGAAAAACTGTTTTTT	CASSQVIAATNEKLFF
TRBV27	TRBD1	TRBJ2-6	.	TGTGCCAGCAGTTCCGGACAGGGGGCGTCTGGGGCCAACGTCCTGACTTTC	CASSSGQGASGANVLTF
TRBV6-1	TRBD1	TRBJ2-1	.	TGTGCCAGCAGTGATAGGGACAGGATTGGGGATTCAAGCTCCTACAATGAGCAGTTCTTC	CASSDRDRIGDSSSYNEQFF
TRBV18	.	TRBJ1-3	once	TGTGCCAGCTCCCCCTCGGGGGGCCTATTAGGAAACACCATATATTTT	CASSPSGGLLGNTIYF
TRBV9	TRBD2	TRBJ2-1	.	TGTGCCAGCAGCGTAGTCGGCGGGGGGACCAATGAGCAGTTCTTC	CASSVVGGGTNEQFF
TRBV29-1	TRBD1	TRBJ2-7	once	TGCAGCGTGATGGGACAGGGCGCCTACGAGCAGTACTTC	CSVMGQGAYEQYF
TRBV6-1	TRBD2	TRBJ2-5	.	TGTGCCAGCAGTGAACTAGCGGGAGGGCAAGAGACCCAGTACTTC	CASSELAGGQETQYF
TRBV18	.	TRBJ2-7	.	TGTGCCAGCTCCCCGGGGGCGGGAGTGAACTACGAGCAGTACTTC	CASSPGAGVNYEQYF
TRBV30	.	TRBJ2-3	few	TGTGCCTGGAGTGGGTCGGGATCCGTCACAGATACGCAGTATTTT	CAWSGSGSVTDTQYF
TRBV7-9	.	TRBJ1-1	.	TGTGCCAGCAGCTGGCGACTCAAAGAAGCTTTCTTT	CASSWRLKEAFF
TRBV13	TRBD1	TRBJ1-1	.	TGTGCCAGCAGCTCGGACAGGGCACTAATGAACACTGAAGCTTTCTTT	CASSSDRALMNTEAFF
TRBV7-6	.	TRBJ2-2	.	TGTGCCAGCAGCTTAGGGCCAGGGTGGACCGGGGAGCTGTTTTTT	CASSLGPGWTGELFF
TRBV28	TRBD1	TRBJ1-1	few	TGTGCCAGCATTCAGGGGGGTTACACTGAAGCTTTCTTT	CASIQGGYTEAFF
TRBV15	.	TRBJ2-5	.	TGTGCCACCAAGCTGAACGGACAAAGCTTAGAGACCCAGTACTTC	CATKLNGQSLETQYF
TRBV6-5	TRBD1	TRBJ2-7	.	TGTGCCAGCAGTTACTCAGGGACAGGGGGATCCGAGCAGTACTTC	CASSYSGTGGSEQYF
TRBV9	TRBD1	TRBJ2-5	.	TGTGCCAGCAGCTCGTCCGGGACAGGGCTTTCAGTAGAGACCCAGTACTTC	CASSSSGTGLSVETQYF
TRBV5-4	TRBD2	TRBJ2-3	.	TGTGCCAGCAGCTTGGGACTAGCGGGTACTAGCACAGATACGCAGTATTTT	CASSLGLAGTSTDTQYF
TRBV28	TRBD1	TRBJ1-2	once	TGTGCCAGCCAGATTATCAGGGGGGTTAACTATGGCTACACCTTC	CASQIIRGVNYGYTF
TRBV2	TRBD1	TRBJ2-1	.	TGTGCCAGCAGTGCCCACAGGGGAGCCCCCAATGAGCAGTTCTTC	CASSAHRGAPNEQFF
TRBV30	.	TRBJ1-1	.	TGTGCCTGGTACGGAGGGGCCCGAACTGAAGCTTTCTTT	CAWYGGARTEAFF
TRBV10-3	TRBD2	TRBJ2-7	.	TGTGCCATCAGGACTCAGACTAGCGGGCCTCCTTACGAGCAGTACTTC	CAIRTQTSGPPYEQYF
TRBV28	.	TRBJ1-5	.	TGTGCCAGCAGTTTACAGACAGGCTTCAATCAGCCCCAGCATTTT	CASSLQTGFNQPQHF
TRBV27	.	TRBJ2-2	.	TGTGCCAGCAGTTTATCCGGGACGGAGGGGACCGGGGAGCTGTTTTTT	CASSLSGTEGTGELFF
TRBV10-3	.	TRBJ2-1	.	TGTGCCATCAGTGAACTGCAGGCTATCAATGAGCAGTTCTTC	CAISELQAINEQFF
TRBV7-9	TRBD1	TRBJ1-2	.	TGTGCCAGCAGCTCAATCGGACAGGACGGGAATGGCTACACCTTC	CASSSIGQDGNGYTF
TRBV28	.	TRBJ2-5	.	TGTGCCAGCAGTCCCGATCGGGTGGCCAAACAAGAGACCCAGTACTTC	CASSPDRVAKQETQYF
TRBV18	.	TRBJ1-1	.	TGTGCCAGCTCACCACCGTTCGCGCGGAGGAACACTGAAGCTTTCTTT	CASSPPFARRNTEAFF
TRBV9	TRBD1	TRBJ1-1	few	TGTGCCAGCAGCGTAACCCTAACAGGGGGAAACACTGAAGCTTTCTTT	CASSVTLTGGNTEAFF
TRBV10-3	TRBD2	TRBJ2-1	.	TGTGCCATCAGTCTAAGGGGACTAGCGGGAGGGCCACCTATCTATGAGCAGTTCTTC	CAISLRGLAGGPPIYEQFF
TRBV28	.	TRBJ1-2	once	TGTGCCAGCAGAAGGAATTCACAGGGTGGCTACACCTTC	CASRRNSQGGYTF
TRBV13	TRBD2	TRBJ2-1	.	TGTGCCAGCCTGTCCGGGTGGGGGGGTGAGCAGTTCTTC	CASLSGWGGEQFF
TRBV6-5	.	TRBJ2-7	.	TGTGCCAGCAGCAACGAGCAGTACTTC	CASSNEQYF
TRBV10-3	TRBD1	TRBJ2-5	.	TGTGCCATCAGTGGTACGCCAGGGGGAACAGAGGAGACCCAGTACTTC	CAISGTPGGTEETQYF
TRBV5-1	TRBD1	TRBJ1-1	.	TGCGCCAGCAGCGATCGATCCCGGGACAGGGGGCAAGCTTTCTTT	CASSDRSRDRGQAFF
TRBV11-2	TRBD2	TRBJ2-4	.	TGTGCCAGCAGCTCCCCAGGGACTAGCTTAATTCAGTACTTC	CASSSPGTSLIQYF
TRBV9	.	TRBJ1-6	.	TGTGCCAGCAGCGCAGGAACAAATTCACCCCTCCACTTT	CASSAGTNSPLHF
TRBV13	.	TRBJ1-3	.	TGTGCCAGCAGCCAAACCTTTAATTGGAGAAACGGACTGATGTCTGGAAACACCATATATTTT	CASSQTFNWRNGLMSGNTIYF
TRBV19	TRBD1	TRBJ2-7	.	TGTGCCAGTAGGACGGACAGGAAATCCTACGAGCAGTACTTC	CASRTDRKSYEQYF
TRBV18	TRBD1	TRBJ1-3	.	TGTGCCAGCTCACCACAGGGGGCGCGTGGAAACACCATATATTTT	CASSPQGARGNTIYF
TRBV27	.	TRBJ2-7	.	TGTGCCAGCAGTTCGAGGGGGGGGTGGTACGAGCAGTACTTC	CASSSRGGWYEQYF
TRBV30	.	TRBJ1-6	.	TGTGCCTGGGAAGAAGGAGGGGCGGGATATTCACCCCTCCACTTT	CAWEEGGAGYSPLHF
TRBV10-3	.	TRBJ2-1	.	TGTGCCATCAGTGAGTCTGACAGCTCGTACAATGAGCAGTTCTTC	CAISESDSSYNEQFF